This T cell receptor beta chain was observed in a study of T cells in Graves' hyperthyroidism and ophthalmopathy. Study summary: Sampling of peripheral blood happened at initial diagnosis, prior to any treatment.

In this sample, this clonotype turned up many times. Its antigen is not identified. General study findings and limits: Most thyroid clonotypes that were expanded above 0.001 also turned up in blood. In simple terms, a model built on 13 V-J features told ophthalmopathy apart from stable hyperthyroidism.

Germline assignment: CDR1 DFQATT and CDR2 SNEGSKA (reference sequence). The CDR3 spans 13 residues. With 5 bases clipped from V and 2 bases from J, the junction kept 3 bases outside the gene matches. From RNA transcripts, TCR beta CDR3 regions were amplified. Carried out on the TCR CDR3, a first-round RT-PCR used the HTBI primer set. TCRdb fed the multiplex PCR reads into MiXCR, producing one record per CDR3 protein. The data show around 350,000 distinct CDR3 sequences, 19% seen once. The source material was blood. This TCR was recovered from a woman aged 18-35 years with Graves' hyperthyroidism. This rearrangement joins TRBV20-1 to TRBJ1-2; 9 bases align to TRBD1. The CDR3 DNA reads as TGCAGTGCTGGACAGGGGTCCAACTATGGCTACACCTTC. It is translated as CSAGQGSNYGYTF.